Listed below are T cell receptor beta chains from one sample, sequenced in a study of blood T cell repertoires in COVID-19. Sequencing was performed with immunoSEQ multiplex PCR; in TCRdb, only in-frame clones are kept and a portion is missing. This sample yields approximately 150,000 clones, of which 80% to 90% are seen a single time; roughly a tenth belongs to the top ten. The sequencing input was peripheral blood. These receptor sequences come from a man aged 55 to 70 with active or convalescent COVID-19. Each CDR3 is given with its conserved first and last residue. Size tells how often a clone was seen (once, few, many) or the class of an expanded clone, and some rows leave it out.

clone_size	v_call	j_call	cdr3_aa
NA	TRBV6-1	TRBJ1-4	CASSEVRGSNEKLFF
NA	TRBV14	TRBJ1-1	CASSLQGAEAFF
NA	TRBV5-1	TRBJ2-5	CASSRRTGAQETQYF
few	TRBV3-1/TRBV3-2	TRBJ2-7	CASSQGAIVTEQYF
NA	TRBV5-6	TRBJ1-1	CASSLYGRALNTEAFF
NA	TRBV28	TRBJ1-1	CASSSHAANTEAFF
NA	TRBV2	TRBJ2-7	CASRQDSYEQYF
NA	TRBV18	TRBJ1-1	CASSPQSGAFTEAFF
NA	TRBV3-1/TRBV3-2	TRBJ1-5	CASSQTGIQQPQHF
NA	TRBV24-1	TRBJ2-5	CATSAGYSLETQYF
NA	TRBV11-2	TRBJ2-3	CASRRSIRGKGTDTQYF
few	TRBV14	TRBJ2-1	CASSQVWPDEQFF
NA	TRBV28	TRBJ1-4	CASRQGQVNEKLFF
few	TRBV20-1	TRBJ2-1	CSASNGGNAEQFF
NA	TRBV6-1	TRBJ1-1	CASTTLQGTEAFF
NA	TRBV24-1	TRBJ1-2	CATSGFNRGLYGYTF
NA	TRBV5-8	TRBJ2-5	CASSVGLAGRETQYF
NA	TRBV6-5	TRBJ2-3	CASSYLREGGTDTQYF
NA	TRBV18	TRBJ2-2	CASSKSGQGSTGELFF
NA	TRBV27	TRBJ2-6	CASSMTSGRSGANVLTF
NA	TRBV7-6	TRBJ2-7	CASSPTSGITYEQYF
NA	TRBV24-1	TRBJ1-5	CATAQGPPNQPQHF
NA	TRBV4-1	TRBJ2-7	CASSQAGTSGYEQYF
NA	TRBV5-1	TRBJ1-1	CASGASGSEAFF
once	TRBV19	TRBJ2-1	CASRDRVYNEQFF